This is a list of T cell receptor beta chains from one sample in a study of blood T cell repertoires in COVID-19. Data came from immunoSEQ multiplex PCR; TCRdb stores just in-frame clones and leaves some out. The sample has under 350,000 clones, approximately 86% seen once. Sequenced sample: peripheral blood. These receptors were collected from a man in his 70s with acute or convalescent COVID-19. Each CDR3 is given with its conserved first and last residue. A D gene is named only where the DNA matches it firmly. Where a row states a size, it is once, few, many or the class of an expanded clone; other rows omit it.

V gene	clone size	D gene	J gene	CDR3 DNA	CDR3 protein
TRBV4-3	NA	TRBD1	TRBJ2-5	TGCGCCAGCAGCCAAGATCAGGGGGAGACGGAGACCCAGTACTTC	CASSQDQGETETQYF
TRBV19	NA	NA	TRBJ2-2	TGTGCCAGTAGTGACTTGCGGAGGGGAGGCACCGGGGAGCTGTTTTTT	CASSDLRRGGTGELFF
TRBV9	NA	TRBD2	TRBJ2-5	TGTGCCAGCAGCACCGGGGGGTACCAAGAGACCCAGTACTTC	CASSTGGYQETQYF
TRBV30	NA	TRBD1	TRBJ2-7	TGTGCCTGGAGACTGGAGGGACAGGGGGTCTCCTACGAGCAGTACTTC	CAWRLEGQGVSYEQYF
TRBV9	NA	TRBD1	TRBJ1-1	TGTGCCAGCAGCGTGGGACAGGGGGCGGCTGAAGCTTTCTTT	CASSVGQGAAEAFF
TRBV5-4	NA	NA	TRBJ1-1	TGTGCCAGCAGCCCACCGGGAGACCTGAACACTGAAGCTTTCTTT	CASSPPGDLNTEAFF
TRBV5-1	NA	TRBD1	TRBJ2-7	TGCGCCAGCAGCGGTGGGACAGGGAGGACAAAACTCTACGAGCAGTACTTC	CASSGGTGRTKLYEQYF
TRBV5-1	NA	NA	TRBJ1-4	TGCGCCAGCAGCTTGGGATTGGGGGCCCATAATGAAAAACTGTTTTTT	CASSLGLGAHNEKLFF
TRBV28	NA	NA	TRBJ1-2	TGTGCCAGCATCTCTCGGGGGGATGCTGGCTACACCTTC	CASISRGDAGYTF
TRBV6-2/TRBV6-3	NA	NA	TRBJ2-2	TGTGCCAGCAGTGGCAGGAACACCGGGGAGCTGTTTTTT	CASSGRNTGELFF
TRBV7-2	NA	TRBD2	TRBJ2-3	TGTGCCAGCAGACAGACCGGGACTAGGAGAACAGATACGCAGTATTTT	CASRQTGTRRTDTQYF
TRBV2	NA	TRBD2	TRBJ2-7	TGTGCCAGCAGTGAAGATGGAGCGGGGGCCTACGAGCAGTACTTC	CASSEDGAGAYEQYF
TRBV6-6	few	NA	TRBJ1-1	TGTGCCAGCAGGAGACACGAAAACACTGAAGCTTTCTTT	CASRRHENTEAFF
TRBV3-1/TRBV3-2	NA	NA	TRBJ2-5	TGTGCCAGCGGGCGGAGGTCACAAGAGACCCAGTACTTC	CASGRRSQETQYF
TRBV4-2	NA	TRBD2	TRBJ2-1	TGTGCCAGCAGCCAAGCCCCGGGGTGGACTAGCAATGAGCAGTTCTTC	CASSQAPGWTSNEQFF
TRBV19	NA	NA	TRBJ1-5	TGTGCCAGTAGTAATCGACAGGTTCAGCATTTT	CASSNRQVQHF
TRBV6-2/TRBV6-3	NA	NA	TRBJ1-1	TGTGCCAGCAGTACCCCTCAGCCCGGCGGCACTGAAGCTTTCTTT	CASSTPQPGGTEAFF
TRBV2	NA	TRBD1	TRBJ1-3	TGTGCCAGCAGCAAACTCGGACAGGGTATTGGAAACACCATATATTTT	CASSKLGQGIGNTIYF
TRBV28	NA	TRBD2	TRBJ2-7	TGTGCCAGCAGTTTGGCGGGGGGCTACGAGCAGTACTTC	CASSLAGGYEQYF
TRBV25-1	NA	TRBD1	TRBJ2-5	TGTGCCAGCAGTGGGGGGACAGGGTGGCAAGAGACCCAGTACTTC	CASSGGTGWQETQYF
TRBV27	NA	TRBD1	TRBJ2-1	TGTGCCAGCAGCCAGACAGGGGTCAATGAGCAGTTCTTC	CASSQTGVNEQFF
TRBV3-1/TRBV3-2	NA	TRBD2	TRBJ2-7	TGTGCCAGCAGCCTAGCGGGGGACCCCTACGAGCAGTACTTC	CASSLAGDPYEQYF
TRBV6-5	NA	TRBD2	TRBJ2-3	TGTGCCAGCAGTTACTCGGCTAGCGGGAGCTCTTATACGCAGTATTTT	CASSYSASGSSYTQYF
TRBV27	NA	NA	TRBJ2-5	TGTGCCAGCAAAAAGCGGAGAGGGGAGACCCAGTACTTC	CASKKRRGETQYF
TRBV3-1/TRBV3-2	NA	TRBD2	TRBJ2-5	TGTGCCAGCAGCCACTTCCTGGGGGGGTTGAGAGAGACCCAGTACTTC	CASSHFLGGLRETQYF
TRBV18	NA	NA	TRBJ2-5	TGTGCCAGCTCACCTTCTAGGCCGGGTGCCCAGACCCAGTACTTC	CASSPSRPGAQTQYF
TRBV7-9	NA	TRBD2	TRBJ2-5	TGTGCCAGCAGCCCTGGGAGCGGGGTACAAGAGACCCAGTACTTC	CASSPGSGVQETQYF
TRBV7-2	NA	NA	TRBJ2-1	TGTGCCAGCAGCTTTGGGATCGGGACTGGGAATGAGCAGTTCTTC	CASSFGIGTGNEQFF
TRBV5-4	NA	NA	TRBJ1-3	TGTGCCAGCAGCTTGGACAAAATTGGAAACACCATATATTTT	CASSLDKIGNTIYF
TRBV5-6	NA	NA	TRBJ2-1	TGTGCCAGCAGCCCTCCCCCGCAGGGATCCTACAATGAGCAGTTCTTC	CASSPPPQGSYNEQFF
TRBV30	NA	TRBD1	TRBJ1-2	TGTGCCTGGAGCGTTACAGGGGTTCCTAACTATGGCTACACCTTC	CAWSVTGVPNYGYTF
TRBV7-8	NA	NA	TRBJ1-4	TGTGCCAGCAGTGGGACCCGGGTCGGGGGTGAAAAACTGTTTTTT	CASSGTRVGGEKLFF
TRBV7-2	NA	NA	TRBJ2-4	TGTGCCAGCAGCCTCTCTAGGACTCTAGCCAAAAACATTCAGTACTTC	CASSLSRTLAKNIQYF
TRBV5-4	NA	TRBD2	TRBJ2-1	TGTGCCAGCAGCATCCAACTAGCGGGAGTTTACAATGAGCAGTTCTTC	CASSIQLAGVYNEQFF
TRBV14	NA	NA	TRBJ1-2	TGTGCCAGCAGCCAAGATCGTTGGCGGCAGGGTGGCTATGGCTACACCTTC	CASSQDRWRQGGYGYTF
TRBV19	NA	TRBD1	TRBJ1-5	TGTGCCACGAAGACCGGGACAGGGCCTCAGCCCCAGCATTTT	CATKTGTGPQPQHF
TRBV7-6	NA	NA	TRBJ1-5	TGTGCCAGCAGCTCTTCAGGGTATAGCAATCAGCCCCAGCATTTT	CASSSSGYSNQPQHF
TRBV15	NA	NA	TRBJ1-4	TGTGCCACCAGCAGAGATCGGTTTTGGACTAATGAAAAACTGTTTTTT	CATSRDRFWTNEKLFF
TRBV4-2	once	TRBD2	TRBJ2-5	TGTGCCAGCAGCCAAGTTGGTAGCGGGGGGGCTGAGACCCAGTACTTC	CASSQVGSGGAETQYF
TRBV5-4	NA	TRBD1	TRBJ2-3	TGTGCCAGCGGGGGCCAGGGGGCGTCGACAGATACGCAGTATTTT	CASGGQGASTDTQYF